This T cell receptor (beta chain) is drawn from a study of a mutant IDH1 vaccine in newly diagnosed glioma. Study summary: Vaccinations were initiated 4-6 weeks following radiotherapy alone, or were given together with temozolomide cycles. Treatment recipients were roughly 62% male and about 40% female, and their mean age was approximately 42 years. Standard pretreatment was either radiotherapy, temozolomide, or, for most, radiochemotherapy with temozolomide.

Libraries were prepared by immunoSEQ multiplex PCR; TCRdb keeps only in-frame clonotypes and omits some of them. In the table there are 60,000 or so clones, approximately 82% of which are singletons. The V gene end was trimmed by 5 bases and the J gene end by 5 bases; junction bases not matched to a gene: 6. Per germline, CDR1 SEHNR and CDR2 FQNEAQ (reference sequence). CDR3 length: 14 amino acids. A word on this clone: Antigen specificity is unknown.

Indicated time point: week 5, during vaccination. What each vaccine dose contained was 300 ug of mutant IDH1 20-mer peptide, accompanied by topical imiquimod. New WHO grade 3 or 4 astrocytomas that were IDH1-mutant and ATRX-lost occurred in the donors. This receptor was taken from a young woman with glioma. Some clones in this sample may be carry-over from other donors' samples. The V call is TRBV7-9, the J call TRBJ2-5; TRBD1 matches 9 bases. The material was PBMCs, obtained from a glioma patient whose treatment included an IDH1 peptide vaccine. CDR3 coding DNA: TGTGCCAGCAGCCCTACAGGGGGCACGGAGACCCAGTACTTC. It is translated as CASSPTGGTETQYF.